Reported below is one TCR beta chain. Generated by immunoSEQ multiplex PCR, the TCRdb table keeps only in-frame clones and is missing some. The sample has roughly 260,000 clones; about 85% are singletons. The record originates from a study of blood T cell repertoires in COVID-19. Study information: Sources were T cells, B-cell-depleted T cells, or PBMCs; the material itself was cDNA or gDNA.

The sample consisted of peripheral blood. This sequence was found in a man in his fifties or sixties who had recovered from COVID-19.

CDR3 sequence: CASSYEGTYGYTF. The DNA for the CDR3 is TGTGCCAGCAGTTACGAGGGAACCTATGGCTACACCTTC. The chain is built from TRBV6-6 and TRBJ1-2; the D is unclear. Germline loops: CDR1 MNHNY, CDR2 SVGAGI (reference sequence). The CDR3 is 13 residues long. Trimming took 2 bases from V and 4 from J, leaving 8 bases between them.